The present entry profiles one T cell receptor (beta chain) with its context. Its target is not known. The protocol was immunoSEQ multiplex PCR, while the TCRdb copy is restricted to in-frame clones and leaves out a portion. Of 380,000 or so clones in the sample, about 87% are singletons; the top ten hold 6.4%. The sample belongs to a study of Ad26.COV2.S vaccination and SARS-CoV-2 variants. Study information: It was the COV1001 Ad26.COV2.S trial arm that included the donor.

Documented treatment: 15 to 20 received Ad26.COV2.S at low or high dose, single or two shots; about 5 received placebo; per-sample allocation not given. Vaccine and placebo recipients were sampled on day 63 after the first injection. In Boston, the donor was an adult between 18-55 years of age. It was Wuhan-strain SARS-CoV-2 spike that the Ad26 vaccine vector expressed. The CDR3 extends over 15 amino acids. CDR1 ENHRY and CDR2 SYGVKD come from the germline V gene. V shed 2 bases and J 6 bases; nucleotides not matched to a gene: 7. Study results and caveats: Vaccine and placebo groups showed comparable non-spike TCR breadth.

The source is a person between 18 and 59 years old who received the Ad26.COV2.S COVID-19 vaccine or a placebo. This sample comprised peripheral blood, obtained in a trial of Ad26.COV2.S vaccine versus placebo. V usage is TRBV10-3 and J usage is TRBJ2-4; 7 nucleotides line up with TRBD1. The CDR3 nucleotides read TGTGCCATCAGTGAGCTATTTGGGACAGTAAACATTCAGTACTTC. Its protein product is CAISELFGTVNIQYF.